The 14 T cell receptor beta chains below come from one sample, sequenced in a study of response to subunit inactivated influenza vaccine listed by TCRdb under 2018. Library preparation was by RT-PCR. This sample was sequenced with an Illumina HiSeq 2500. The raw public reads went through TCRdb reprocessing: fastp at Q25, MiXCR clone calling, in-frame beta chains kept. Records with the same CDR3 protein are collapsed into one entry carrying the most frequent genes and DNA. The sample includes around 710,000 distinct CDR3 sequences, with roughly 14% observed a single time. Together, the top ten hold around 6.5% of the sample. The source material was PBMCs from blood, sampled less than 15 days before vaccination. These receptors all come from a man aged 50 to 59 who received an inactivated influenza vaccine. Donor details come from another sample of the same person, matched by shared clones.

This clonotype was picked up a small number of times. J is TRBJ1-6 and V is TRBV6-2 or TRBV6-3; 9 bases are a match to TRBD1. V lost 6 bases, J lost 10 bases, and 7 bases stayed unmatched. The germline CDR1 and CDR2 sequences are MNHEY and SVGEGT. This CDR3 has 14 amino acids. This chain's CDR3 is CASSAGQGWSPLHF. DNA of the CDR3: TGTGCCAGCAGCGCTGGACAGGGGTGGTCACCCCTCCACTTT.

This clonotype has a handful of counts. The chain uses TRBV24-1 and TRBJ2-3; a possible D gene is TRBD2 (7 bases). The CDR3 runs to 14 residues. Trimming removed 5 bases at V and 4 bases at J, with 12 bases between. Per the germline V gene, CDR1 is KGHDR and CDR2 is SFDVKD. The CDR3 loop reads CATSGGGAADTQYF. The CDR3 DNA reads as TGTGCCACCAGTGGCGGGGGCGCGGCAGATACGCAGTATTTT.

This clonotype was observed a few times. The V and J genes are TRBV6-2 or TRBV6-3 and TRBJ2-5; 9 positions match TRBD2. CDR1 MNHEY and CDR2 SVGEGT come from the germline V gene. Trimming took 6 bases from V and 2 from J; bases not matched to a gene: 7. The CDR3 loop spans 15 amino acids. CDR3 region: CASRGRRGGQETQYF. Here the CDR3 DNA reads TGTGCCAGCAGAGGTCGGCGGGGGGGACAAGAGACCCAGTACTTC.

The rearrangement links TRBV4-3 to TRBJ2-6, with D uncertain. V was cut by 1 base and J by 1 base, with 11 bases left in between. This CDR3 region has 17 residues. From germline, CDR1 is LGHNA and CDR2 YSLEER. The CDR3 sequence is CASSQGLTVSGANVLTF. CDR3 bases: TGCGCCAGCAGCCAAGGATTAACAGTATCTGGGGCCAACGTCCTGACTTTC.

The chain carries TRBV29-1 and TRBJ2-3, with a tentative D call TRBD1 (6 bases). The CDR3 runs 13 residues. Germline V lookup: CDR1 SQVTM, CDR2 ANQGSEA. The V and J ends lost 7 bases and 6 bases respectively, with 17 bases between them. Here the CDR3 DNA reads TGCAGCGCGAAGGGTACAGGGATTGATACGCAGTATTTT. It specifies CSAKGTGIDTQYF.

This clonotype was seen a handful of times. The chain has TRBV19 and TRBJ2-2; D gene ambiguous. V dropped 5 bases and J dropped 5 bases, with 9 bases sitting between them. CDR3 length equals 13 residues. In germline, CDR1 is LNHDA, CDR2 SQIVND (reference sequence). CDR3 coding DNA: TGTGCCAGTAGTCCCGCGCCGACCGGGGAGCTGTTTTTT. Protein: CASSPAPTGELFF.

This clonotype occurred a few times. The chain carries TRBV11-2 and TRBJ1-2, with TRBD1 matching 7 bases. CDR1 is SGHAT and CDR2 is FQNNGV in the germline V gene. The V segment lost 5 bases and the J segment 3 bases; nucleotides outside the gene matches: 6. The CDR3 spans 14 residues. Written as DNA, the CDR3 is TGTGCCAGCAGCGCCACCGACAGGGACTATGGCTACACCTTC. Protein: CASSATDRDYGYTF.

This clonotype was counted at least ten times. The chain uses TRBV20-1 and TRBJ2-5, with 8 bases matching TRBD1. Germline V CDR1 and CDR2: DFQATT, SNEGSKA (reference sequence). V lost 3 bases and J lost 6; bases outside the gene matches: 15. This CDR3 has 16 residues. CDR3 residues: CSASPSGQGFSKTQYF. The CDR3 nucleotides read TGCAGTGCTAGTCCCTCCGGACAGGGATTTTCGAAGACCCAGTACTTC.

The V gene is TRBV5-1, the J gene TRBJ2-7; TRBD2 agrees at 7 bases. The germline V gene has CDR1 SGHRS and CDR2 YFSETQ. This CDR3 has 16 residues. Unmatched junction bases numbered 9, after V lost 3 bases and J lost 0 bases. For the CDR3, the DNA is TGCGCCAGCAGCTCCCTTAGCGGGTGGAGCTCCTACGAGCAGTACTTC. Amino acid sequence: CASSSLSGWSSYEQYF.

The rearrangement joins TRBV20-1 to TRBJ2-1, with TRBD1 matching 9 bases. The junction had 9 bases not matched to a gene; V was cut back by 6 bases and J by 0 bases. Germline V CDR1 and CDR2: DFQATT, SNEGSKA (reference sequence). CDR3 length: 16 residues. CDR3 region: CSAKPDRGASYNEQFF. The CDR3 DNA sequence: TGCAGTGCAAAGCCCGACAGGGGGGCCTCCTACAATGAGCAGTTCTTC.

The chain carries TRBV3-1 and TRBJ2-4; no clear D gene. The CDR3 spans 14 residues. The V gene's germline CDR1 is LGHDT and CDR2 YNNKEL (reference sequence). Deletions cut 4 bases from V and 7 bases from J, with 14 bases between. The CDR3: CASSPPSMDNIQYF. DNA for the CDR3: TGTGCCAGCAGCCCCCCTTCAATGGACAACATTCAGTACTTC.

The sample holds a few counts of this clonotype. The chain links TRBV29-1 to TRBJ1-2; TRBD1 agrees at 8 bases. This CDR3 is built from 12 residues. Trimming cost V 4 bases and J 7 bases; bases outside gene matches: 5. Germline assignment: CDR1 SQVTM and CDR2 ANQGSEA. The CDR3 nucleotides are TGCAGCGTTGGACAGGGGTCGGGTGGCTACACCTTC. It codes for CSVGQGSGGYTF.

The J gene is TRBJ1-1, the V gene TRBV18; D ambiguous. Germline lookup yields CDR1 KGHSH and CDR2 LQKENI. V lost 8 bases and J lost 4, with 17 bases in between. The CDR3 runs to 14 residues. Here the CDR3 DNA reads TGTGCCAGCCCCGGGGAGGGAATAACCACTGAAGCTTTCTTT. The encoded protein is CASPGEGITTEAFF.

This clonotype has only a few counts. CDR3 amino acids: CASCLSGSSYNEQFF. The CDR3 DNA is TGCGCCAGCTGTCTTAGCGGCAGCTCCTACAATGAGCAGTTCTTC. This chain connects TRBV5-1 to TRBJ2-1; maybe TRBD2 (6 bases). V was clipped by 7 bases and J by 0 bases, with 14 bases between them. Germline V CDR1 and CDR2: SGHRS, YFSETQ. This CDR3 spans 15 amino acids. Full variable domain (remainder filled in from reference TRBV5-1 and TRBJ2-1): KAGVTQTPRYLIKTRGQQVTLSCSPISGHRSVSWYQQTPGQGLQFLFEYFSETQRNKGNFPGRFSGRQFSNSRSEMNVSTLELGDSALYLCASCLSGSSYNEQFFGPGTRLTVL.